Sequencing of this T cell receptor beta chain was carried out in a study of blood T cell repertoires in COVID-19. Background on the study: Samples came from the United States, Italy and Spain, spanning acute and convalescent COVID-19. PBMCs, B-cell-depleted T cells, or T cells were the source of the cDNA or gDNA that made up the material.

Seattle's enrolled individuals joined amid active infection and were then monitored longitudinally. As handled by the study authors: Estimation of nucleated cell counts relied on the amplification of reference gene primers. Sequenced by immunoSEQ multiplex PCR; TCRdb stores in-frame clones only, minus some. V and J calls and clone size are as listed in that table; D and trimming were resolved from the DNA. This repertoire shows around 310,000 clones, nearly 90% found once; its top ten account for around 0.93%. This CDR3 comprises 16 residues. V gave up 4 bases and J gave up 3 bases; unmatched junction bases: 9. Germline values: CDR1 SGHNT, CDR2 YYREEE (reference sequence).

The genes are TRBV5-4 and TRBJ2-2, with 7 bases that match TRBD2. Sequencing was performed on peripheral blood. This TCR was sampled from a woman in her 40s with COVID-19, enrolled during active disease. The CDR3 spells CASSASASGHTGELFF. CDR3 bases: TGTGCCAGCAGCGCCTCAGCTAGCGGACACACCGGGGAGCTGTTTTTT.